The clone carrying this TCR beta chain was counted a single time. This specimen belongs to a study of T cells in Graves' hyperthyroidism and ophthalmopathy. Amplification targeted TCR beta CDR3 regions from RNA transcripts. A set of HTBI primers served as the primers for a first-round RT-PCR of the TCR CDR3. TCRdb itself ran the multiplex PCR reads through MiXCR, one entry per CDR3 protein. The sample lists approximately 560,000 distinct CDR3 sequences, around 46% seen once, with about 7.9% in the top ten. The CDR3 totals 13 residues. Trimming cost V 0 bases and J 6 bases, with 9 bases left between them. The germline V gene encodes CDR1 SGHNT and CDR2 YYREEE (reference sequence).

The sequence derives from a woman younger than 35 with Graves' hyperthyroidism. The chain carries TRBV5-4 and TRBJ1-2; D gene ambiguous. Sequenced: peripheral blood or thyroid tissue (not recorded which). CDR3 bases: TGTGCCAGCAGCTTGGAGTCGGGGAATGGCTACACCTTC. The encoded protein is CASSLESGNGYTF.